This T cell receptor beta chain was profiled in a study of T cell responses to AZD1222 COVID-19 vaccine. Sequencing was performed with immunoSEQ multiplex PCR; in TCRdb, only in-frame clones are kept and a portion is missing. The data show approximately 120,000 clones, with over 75% seen just once and about 4% held by the top ten. With regard to this clone: Antigen specificity is unknown.

Findings and caveats of the study: Within unmutated variant regions lay the reported targets of nearly half of spike-specific TCRs.

Germline-derived CDR1 and CDR2 are LNHDA and SQIVND (reference sequence). The CDR3 is 13 amino acids. Trimming stripped 3 bases from V and 4 bases from J, with 7 bases between. The chain joins TRBV19 to TRBJ2-1, with a weak D call TRBD2 (5 bases). This sequence originates from an adult who received the AZD1222 COVID-19 vaccine. The specimen comprised peripheral blood, sampled 28 days after the second AZD1222 dose. As DNA, the CDR3 is TGTGCCAGTAGTATGAGAGGGTACAATGAGCAGTTCTTC. Translating it yields CASSMRGYNEQFF.